This TCR beta chain derives from a study of OX40 agonist ivuxolimab in advanced cancers. V was cut by 0 bases and J by 8 bases, with 8 bases left in between. There are 12 residues in the CDR3. From germline, CDR1 is SGHDT and CDR2 YYEEEE. Sequenced by immunoSEQ multiplex PCR; TCRdb stores in-frame clones only, minus some. Of 130,000 or so clones listed, about 92% are singletons. The source is an adult with an advanced solid tumor such as melanoma, head and neck, liver or kidney cancer. Sequencing was performed on CD4+ or CD8+ T cells sorted from blood, taken in a trial of the OX40 agonist ivuxolimab. The genes are TRBV5-6 and TRBJ1-2, with a tentative D call TRBD1 (5 bases). The CDR3 region has the DNA TGTGCCAGCAGCTTGGGGGGCGTGGGCTACACCTTC. Amino acid sequence: CASSLGGVGYTF.